The source of this T cell receptor beta chain is a study of Graves' ophthalmopathy and Graves' hyperthyroidism. V lost 7 bases to trimming and J lost 8 bases; unmatched junction nucleotides: 10. The CDR3 is made up of 15 amino acids. Germline CDR1 reads MNHNS; CDR2 reads SASEGT. Study-level results: Ophthalmopathy progression was predicted by the model at roughly 66% sensitivity and less than 80% specificity. Blood also harbored most expanded thyroid clonotypes above 0.001 frequency.

Stable hyperthyroid donors showed no ophthalmopathy during 18 months follow-up. The sample holds many counts of this clonotype. Its antigen is as yet unknown. Amplified TCR beta CDR3 regions were obtained using RNA transcripts as template. Second-round multiplex PCR came after first-round RT-PCR with HTBI primers. TCRdb independently ran MiXCR on the multiplex PCR reads; one entry per CDR3 protein. The table lists 350,000 to 450,000 distinct CDR3 sequences, approximately 21% of them singletons. V is TRBV6-1 and J is TRBJ1-6; 8 bases line up with TRBD1. The receptor was isolated from a young woman with stable Graves' hyperthyroidism. Sequencing used peripheral blood. The CDR3 is CASTGTKDRDSPLHF. The CDR3 DNA follows: TGTGCCAGCACCGGGACAAAGGACAGGGATTCACCCCTCCACTTT.